This T cell receptor (beta chain) originates from a study of CD8 T cells in Susac syndrome. The study's findings and limits: In Susac syndrome, the CD4+ T cell repertoires did not show clonal expansion.

Random hexamers were used to reverse transcribe 0.5 to 1 ug of RNA. The amplification used immunoSEQ multiplex PCR on TCR beta CDR3; it spanned 54 Vbeta and 13 Jbeta. Each CDR3 protein gets one entry after TCRdb re-called the immunoSEQ multiplex PCR reads with MiXCR. The table includes about 240,000 distinct CDR3 sequences, around 96% detected once. With respect to this clonotype: Antigen specificity is unknown.

This TCR derives from a human donor with Susac syndrome. The sample taken for sequencing was CD4+ T cells from PBMCs.

CDR3 region: CSVASRPNTGELFF. As DNA, the CDR3 is TGCAGCGTTGCGTCACGTCCGAACACCGGGGAGCTGTTTTTT. This chain links TRBV29-1 with TRBJ2-2; D uncertain. V lost 4 bases, J lost 0 bases, and 9 bases lay in between. CDR1 is SQVTM and CDR2 is ANQGSEA in the germline V gene. The CDR3 contains 14 residues.